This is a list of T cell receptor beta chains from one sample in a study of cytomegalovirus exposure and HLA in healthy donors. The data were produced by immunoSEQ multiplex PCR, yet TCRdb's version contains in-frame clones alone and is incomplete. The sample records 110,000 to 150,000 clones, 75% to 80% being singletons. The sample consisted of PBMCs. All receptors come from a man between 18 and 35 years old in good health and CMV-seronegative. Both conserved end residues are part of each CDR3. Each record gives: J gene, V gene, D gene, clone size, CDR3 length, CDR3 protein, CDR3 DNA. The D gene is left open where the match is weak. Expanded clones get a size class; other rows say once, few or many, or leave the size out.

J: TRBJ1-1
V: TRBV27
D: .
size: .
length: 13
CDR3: CASALGSNTEAFF
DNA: TGTGCCAGCGCTCTAGGCTCGAACACTGAAGCTTTCTTT

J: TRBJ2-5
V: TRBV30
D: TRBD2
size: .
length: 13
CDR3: CAWSWTSAETQYF
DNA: TGTGCCTGGAGTTGGACTAGCGCGGAGACCCAGTACTTC

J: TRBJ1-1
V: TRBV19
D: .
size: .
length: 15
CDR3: CASSIDGGMNTEAFF
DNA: TGTGCCAGTAGTATAGACGGGGGTATGAACACTGAAGCTTTCTTT

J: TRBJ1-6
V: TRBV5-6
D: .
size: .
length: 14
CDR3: CASSSRPGNSPLHF
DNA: TGTGCCAGCAGCTCTCGGCCGGGGAATTCACCCCTCCACTTT

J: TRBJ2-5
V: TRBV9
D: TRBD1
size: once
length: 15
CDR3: CASSIQGASGETQYF
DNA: TGTGCCAGCAGCATCCAGGGGGCAAGTGGAGAGACCCAGTACTTC

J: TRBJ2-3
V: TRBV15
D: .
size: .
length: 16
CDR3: CATSRDPQGVTDTQYF
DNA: TGTGCCACCAGCAGAGATCCGCAGGGTGTTACAGATACGCAGTATTTT

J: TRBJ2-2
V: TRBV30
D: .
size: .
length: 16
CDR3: CAAPRWGGGSTGELFF
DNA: TGTGCCGCCCCGCGGTGGGGCGGGGGCAGTACCGGGGAGCTGTTTTTT

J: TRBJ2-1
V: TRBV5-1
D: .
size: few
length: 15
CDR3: CASSPDPSGYNEQFF
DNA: TGCGCCAGCAGCCCGGACCCCAGCGGATACAATGAGCAGTTCTTC

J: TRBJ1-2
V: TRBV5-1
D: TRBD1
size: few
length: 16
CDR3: CASSLGGTGRGLGYTF
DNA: TGCGCCAGCAGCTTGGGGGGGACAGGAAGAGGTCTTGGCTACACCTTC

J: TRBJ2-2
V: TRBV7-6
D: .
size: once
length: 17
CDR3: CASSLAAAGGSTGELFF
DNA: TGTGCCAGCAGCTTAGCAGCGGCAGGTGGGAGCACCGGGGAGCTGTTTTTT

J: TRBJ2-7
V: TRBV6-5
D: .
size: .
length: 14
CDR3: CASSYGGSYYEQYF
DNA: TGTGCCAGCAGTTACGGTGGGAGCTACTACGAGCAGTACTTC

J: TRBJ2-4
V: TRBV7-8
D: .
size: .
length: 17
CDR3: CASSLRQSGVAKNIQYF
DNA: TGTGCCAGCAGCTTGAGGCAGTCGGGTGTGGCCAAAAACATTCAGTACTTC

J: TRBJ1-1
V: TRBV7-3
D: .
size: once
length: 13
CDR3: CASATGLNTEAFF
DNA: TGTGCCAGCGCCACAGGGTTAAACACTGAAGCTTTCTTT

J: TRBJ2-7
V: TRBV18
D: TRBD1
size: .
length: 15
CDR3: CASSPPIQGDDEQYF
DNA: TGTGCCAGCTCACCACCAATACAGGGGGATGACGAGCAGTACTTC

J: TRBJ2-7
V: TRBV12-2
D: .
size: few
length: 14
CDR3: CASRWDYLGYEQYF
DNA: TGTGCAAGTCGCTGGGACTACCTCGGGTACGAGCAGTACTTC

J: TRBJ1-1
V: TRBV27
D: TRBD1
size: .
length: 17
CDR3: CASSPYGQGALNTEAFF
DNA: TGTGCCAGCAGTCCCTACGGACAGGGGGCCTTGAACACTGAAGCTTTCTTT

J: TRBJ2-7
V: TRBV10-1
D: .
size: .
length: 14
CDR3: CASSESSRRGEQYF
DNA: TGCGCCAGCAGTGAGTCGTCAAGACGAGGCGAGCAGTACTTC

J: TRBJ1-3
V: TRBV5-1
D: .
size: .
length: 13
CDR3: CASSSGLGNTIYF
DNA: TGCGCCAGCAGCTCGGGACTTGGAAACACCATATATTTT

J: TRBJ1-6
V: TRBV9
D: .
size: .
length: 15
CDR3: CASSAGTPGSWPLHF
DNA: TGTGCCAGCAGCGCCGGGACACCGGGGAGTTGGCCCCTCCACTTT

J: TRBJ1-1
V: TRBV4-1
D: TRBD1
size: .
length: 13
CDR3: CASSRQGWAEAFF
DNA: TGCGCCAGCAGCAGACAGGGGTGGGCTGAAGCTTTCTTT

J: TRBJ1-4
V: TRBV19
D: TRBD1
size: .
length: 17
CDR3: CASSVNRGPVTNEKLFF
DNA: TGTGCCAGTAGTGTCAACAGGGGGCCCGTTACTAATGAAAAACTGTTTTTT

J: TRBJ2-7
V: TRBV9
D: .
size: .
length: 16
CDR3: CASSKTDSLGTYEQYF
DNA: TGTGCCAGCAGCAAAACGGACAGTCTCGGTACCTACGAGCAGTACTTC

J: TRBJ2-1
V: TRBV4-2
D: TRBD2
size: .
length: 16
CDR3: CASSQDGTSGGNEQFF
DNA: TGTGCCAGCAGCCAAGATGGGACTAGCGGGGGCAATGAGCAGTTCTTC

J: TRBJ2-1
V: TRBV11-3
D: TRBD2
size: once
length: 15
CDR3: CASSLDPGLASEQFF
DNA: TGTGCCAGCAGCTTAGACCCCGGACTAGCTAGTGAGCAGTTCTTC

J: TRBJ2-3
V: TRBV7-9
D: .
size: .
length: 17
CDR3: CASSTSRTILGGDTQYF
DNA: TGTGCCAGCAGCACTAGCCGCACTATCCTCGGCGGGGATACGCAGTATTTT

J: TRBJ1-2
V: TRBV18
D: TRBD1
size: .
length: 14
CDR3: CASSSGGRNYGYTF
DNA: TGTGCCAGCTCATCAGGGGGAAGGAACTATGGCTACACCTTC

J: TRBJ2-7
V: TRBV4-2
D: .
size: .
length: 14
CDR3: CASSPLRDSYEQYF
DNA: TGTGCCAGCAGCCCCCTCCGGGACTCCTACGAGCAGTACTTC

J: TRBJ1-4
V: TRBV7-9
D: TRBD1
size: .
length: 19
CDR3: CASSLGGTGRGATNEKLFF
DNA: TGTGCCAGCAGCTTAGGGGGGACAGGGAGAGGCGCAACTAATGAAAAACTGTTTTTT

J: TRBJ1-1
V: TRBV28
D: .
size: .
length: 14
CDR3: CASKWGQQNTEAFF
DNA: TGTGCCAGCAAGTGGGGGCAGCAGAACACTGAAGCTTTCTTT

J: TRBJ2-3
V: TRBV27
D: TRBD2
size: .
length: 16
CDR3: CASSLLAGVGTDTQYF
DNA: TGTGCCAGCAGCCTCCTTGCGGGAGTAGGCACAGATACGCAGTATTTT

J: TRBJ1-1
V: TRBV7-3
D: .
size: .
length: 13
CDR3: CASSLNRGSEAFF
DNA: TGTGCCAGCAGCTTAAATCGGGGTTCTGAAGCTTTCTTT

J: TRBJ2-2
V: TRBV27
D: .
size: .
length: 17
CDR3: CASSPRLGGARTGELFF
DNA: TGTGCCAGCAGTCCCCGACTTGGGGGGGCGAGGACCGGGGAGCTGTTTTTT

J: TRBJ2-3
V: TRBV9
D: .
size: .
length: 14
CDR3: CASSSRTSTDTQYF
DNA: TGTGCCAGCAGCTCCCGGACTAGCACAGATACGCAGTATTTT

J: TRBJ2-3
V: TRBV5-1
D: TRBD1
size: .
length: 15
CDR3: CASYGQGLSTDTQYF
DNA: TGCGCCAGCTACGGACAGGGGTTGAGCACAGATACGCAGTATTTT

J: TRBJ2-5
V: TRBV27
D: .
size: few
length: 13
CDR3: CASSLSAEETQYF
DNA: TGTGCCAGCAGTTTATCGGCGGAAGAGACCCAGTACTTC

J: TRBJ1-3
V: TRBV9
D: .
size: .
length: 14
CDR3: CASSVDRAQNTIYF
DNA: TGTGCCAGCAGCGTAGACAGGGCTCAAAACACCATATATTTT

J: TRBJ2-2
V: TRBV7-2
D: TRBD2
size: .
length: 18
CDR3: CASSRLGGGTTNTGELFF
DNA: TGTGCCAGCAGCCGATTGGGCGGGGGGACAACGAACACCGGGGAGCTGTTTTTT

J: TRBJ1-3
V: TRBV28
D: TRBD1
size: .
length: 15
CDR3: CASRRIQGLGNTIYF
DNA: TGTGCCAGCAGACGAATACAGGGGCTTGGAAACACCATATATTTT

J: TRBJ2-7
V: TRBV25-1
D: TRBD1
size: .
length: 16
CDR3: CASSGPRDRGSHEQYF
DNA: TGTGCCAGCAGTGGACCAAGGGACAGGGGGTCCCACGAGCAGTACTTC

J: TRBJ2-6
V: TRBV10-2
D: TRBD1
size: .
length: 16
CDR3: CASRVNRGPGANVLTF
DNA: TGCGCCAGCAGGGTAAACAGGGGGCCTGGGGCCAACGTCCTGACTTTC

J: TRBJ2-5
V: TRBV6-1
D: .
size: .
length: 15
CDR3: CASSTHNRVKETQYF
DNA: TGTGCCAGCAGTACCCACAACAGGGTCAAAGAGACCCAGTACTTC

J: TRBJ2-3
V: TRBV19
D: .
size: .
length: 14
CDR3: CASKRQASTDTQYF
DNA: TGTGCCAGTAAAAGACAGGCTAGCACAGATACGCAGTATTTT

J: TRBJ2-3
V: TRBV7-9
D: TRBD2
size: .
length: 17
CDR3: CASSLPPRGGNADTQYF
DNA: TGTGCCAGCAGCTTACCGCCCCGGGGGGGCAACGCAGATACGCAGTATTTT

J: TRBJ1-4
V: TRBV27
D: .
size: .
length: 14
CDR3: CASRLTGGNEKLFF
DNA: TGTGCCAGCAGGTTGACAGGAGGTAATGAAAAACTGTTTTTT

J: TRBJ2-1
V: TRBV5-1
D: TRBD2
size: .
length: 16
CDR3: CASSLAGLAGVVEQFF
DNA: TGCGCCAGCAGCTTGGCGGGACTAGCGGGAGTGGTAGAGCAGTTCTTC

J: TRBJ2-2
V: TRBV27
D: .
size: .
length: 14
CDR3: CASSSANQPGELFF
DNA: TGTGCCAGCAGTTCAGCGAATCAGCCCGGGGAGCTGTTTTTT

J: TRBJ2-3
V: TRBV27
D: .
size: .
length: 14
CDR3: CASSHRVRTDTQYF
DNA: TGTGCCAGCTCCCACAGGGTACGGACAGATACGCAGTATTTT